What follows describes a single T cell receptor beta chain. The clone's antigen remains unknown. A read error may produce the germline difference seen at one junction end. Systemically healthy Caucasian individuals from Russia, 35 to 50 in total and aged roughly 6 to 90 years, were included as donors. Ten milliliters of peripheral blood were drawn from each donor into EDTA-treated Vacutainer tubes. Ficoll-Paque density-gradient centrifugation was used to isolate PBMCs, with at least 7 million per sample. Trizol reagent was used to extract total RNA from the PBMCs, yielding at least 5 micrograms per sample. For every donor, flow cytometry on a PBMC aliquot measured the percentage of naive CD45RAhigh/CD27high T cells. The method was 5' RACE. Sequenced using an Illumina HiSeq 2500. The second PCR ran for roughly 7 to 11 cycles and used a J-beta primer mix along with a sample-barcoded 5' primer. A unique molecular identifier was introduced onto each TCR beta cDNA molecule by a template-switch 5' adaptor carrying 12 random nucleotides. Each sample yielded at least 3 million CDR3-containing paired-end reads. The Mint cDNA synthesis kit, primed by a TRBC-specific oligonucleotide, was used to synthesize first-strand cDNA from all RNA. After uracil-DNA glycosylase treatment, a first 18-cycle PCR used universal primers M1SS and BC2_uni_R on all cDNA. Processing in the source paper ran as follows. For normalization, 1 million high-quality reads, each with a distinct molecular identifier, were randomly selected from each sample. Reads sharing molecular identifiers were discarded rather than binned into consensus sequences. MiTCR, set to a Q25 quality threshold and the strictest error-elimination algorithm, was used for CDR3 identification, clonotype clustering and error correction. A nonparametric unseen species model with Euler transformation was used to estimate a lower bound on total TCR beta diversity. The raw public reads went through TCRdb reprocessing: fastp at Q25, MiXCR clone calling, in-frame beta chains kept. Each entry is one CDR3 protein sequence, shown with its most common DNA and genes. The V and J calls and clone size are TCRdb's, not the authors'. This sample gives fewer than 700,000 distinct CDR3 sequences in total; roughly two fifths of them show up just once. Together, the top ten hold about 30% of the sample.

The record originates from a study of blood T cells in healthy people across ages (dated by TCRdb to between 2015 and 2016). For the study in its entirety: In model experiments, roughly one uniquely barcoded TCR beta cDNA molecule per two T cells was captured by template switching. Using deep sequencing normalized with unique cDNA molecular identifiers, the study measured how TCR beta repertoire diversity changes with age. Donors were grouped into four age groups: young (average roughly 15 years), middle-aged (39), aged (62) and long-lived (about 82). To avoid experimental bias, donors of different ages were randomly spread across the sequencing lanes. Two additional independent replicas of 1 million unique cDNA reads from the same blood draw were analyzed for two donors (one aged 18 to 30 and one aged 80 or older). Results the study describes overall, beyond this receptor: Estimates of total diversity based on one million sequenced T cells were considered lower bounds and underestimates. As age increased, observed TCR beta diversity per million T cells dropped in a roughly linear way, and a significant reduction was already evident by age 40. The long-lived group showed more naive CD4+ T cells, fewer expanded clones and increased TCR diversity than the aged group, suggesting age selection. The CMV infection status of donors was not known, potentially confounding age-related changes in expanded clonotypes. The percentage of naive T cells measured by flow cytometry correlated strongly with observed TCR beta diversity. Since profiling was done on bulk unsorted PBMCs, naive and antigen-experienced compartments could not be conclusively compared.

From cysteine to phenylalanine, the CDR3 is 16 amino acids long. Here the CDR3 DNA is all that survives: 48 bases in frame from base 1. The germline V gene gives CDR1 as SGHVS and CDR2 as FNYEAQ. Recombination joined TRBV7-6 with TRBJ2-7; the D segment could be TRBD2, given 7 matching bases. Sample: blood. This TCR came from an older man in good health. The encoded CDR3 is CASSPSGGGTSSEQYF. At the DNA level, the sequence is TGTGCCAGCAGCCCATCGGGGGGCGGAACGTCCTCCGAGCAGTACTTC.